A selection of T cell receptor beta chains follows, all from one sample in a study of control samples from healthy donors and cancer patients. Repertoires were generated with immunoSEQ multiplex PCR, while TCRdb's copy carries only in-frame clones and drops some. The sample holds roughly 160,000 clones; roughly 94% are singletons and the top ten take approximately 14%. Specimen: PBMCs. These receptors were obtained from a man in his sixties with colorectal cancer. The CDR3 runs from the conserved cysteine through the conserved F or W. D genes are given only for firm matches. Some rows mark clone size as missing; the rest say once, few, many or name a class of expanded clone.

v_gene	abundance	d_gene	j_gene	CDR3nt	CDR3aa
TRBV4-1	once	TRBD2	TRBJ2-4	TGCGCCAGCAGCCCGAGACTAGCGGGGGCCCCCAACATTCAGTACTTC	CASSPRLAGAPNIQYF
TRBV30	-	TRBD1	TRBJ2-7	TGTGCCTGGAGTGGGACAGGGGCCTACGAGCAGTACTTC	CAWSGTGAYEQYF
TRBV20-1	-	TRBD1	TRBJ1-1	TGCAGTGCTAGTCAGATCGACAGGGGGGAGAACACTGAAGCTTTCTTT	CSASQIDRGENTEAFF
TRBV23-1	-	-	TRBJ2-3	TGCGCCAGCACTCTTTGGAGGGGGGGGCCATTCACAGATACGCAGTATTTT	CASTLWRGGPFTDTQYF
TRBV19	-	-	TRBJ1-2	TGTGCCAGTAGTACCCGGGACTTAATATATGGCTACACCTTC	CASSTRDLIYGYTF
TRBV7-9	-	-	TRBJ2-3	TGTGCCAGCAGACTCCCCGGTACCGATACGCAGTATTTT	CASRLPGTDTQYF
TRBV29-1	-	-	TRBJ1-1	TGCAGCGCCCGACAACTAATGAACACTGAAGCTTTCTTT	CSARQLMNTEAFF
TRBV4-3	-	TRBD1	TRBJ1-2	TGCGCCAGCAGCCTTGCCGGGACAGGGAATAGTGGCTACACCTTC	CASSLAGTGNSGYTF
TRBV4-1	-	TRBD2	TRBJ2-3	TGCGCCAGCAGCCCATTTGCGGGGGGCCCAGATACGCAGTATTTT	CASSPFAGGPDTQYF
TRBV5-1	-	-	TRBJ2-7	TGCGCCAGCAACCGGGACGGGACCTACGAGCAGTACTTC	CASNRDGTYEQYF
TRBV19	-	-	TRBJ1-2	TGTGCCAGTAGAGAGACAGCCGCTTCTAACTATGGCTACACCTTC	CASRETAASNYGYTF
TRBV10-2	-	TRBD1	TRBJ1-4	TGCGCCAGCACAGGGGGCGCCGGTGAAAAACTGTTTTTT	CASTGGAGEKLFF
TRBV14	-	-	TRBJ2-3	TGTGCCAGCAGCTCTACGGGGGCAGGAACAGATACGCAGTATTTT	CASSSTGAGTDTQYF
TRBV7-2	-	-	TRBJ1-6	TGTGCCAGCAGCTCAGCCGCCAATTCACCCCTCCACTTT	CASSSAANSPLHF
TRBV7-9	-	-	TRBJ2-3	TGTGCCAGCAGCTTGGTTCTGACGGGTGGGGATACGCAGTATTTT	CASSLVLTGGDTQYF
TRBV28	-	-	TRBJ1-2	TGTGCCAGCAGTAAATACACCTATGGCTACACCTTC	CASSKYTYGYTF
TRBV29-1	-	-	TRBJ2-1	TGCAGCGTTGAAACCCTCGCTGGGAATGAGCAGTTCTTC	CSVETLAGNEQFF
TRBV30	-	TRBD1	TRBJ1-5	TGTGCCTGGGCGGACAGGGCGTCTCAGCCCCAGCATTTT	CAWADRASQPQHF
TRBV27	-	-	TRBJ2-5	TGTGCCAGCAGTTTATGGAGCCAAGAGACCCAGTACTTC	CASSLWSQETQYF
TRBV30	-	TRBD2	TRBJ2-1	TGTGCCTGGAGTAGACTAGCGGCCTACAATGAGCAGTTCTTC	CAWSRLAAYNEQFF
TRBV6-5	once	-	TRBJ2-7	TGTGCCAGCAGTTACTCTTGGACAGCGAAAACCTACGAGCAGTACTTC	CASSYSWTAKTYEQYF
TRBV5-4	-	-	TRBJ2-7	TGTGCCAGCAGCCGAAGTCTTAACTCCTACGAGCAGTACTTC	CASSRSLNSYEQYF
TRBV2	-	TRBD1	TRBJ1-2	TGTGCCAGCAGGGATTCCGGGACAGGGGCGTTCTATGGCTACACCTTC	CASRDSGTGAFYGYTF
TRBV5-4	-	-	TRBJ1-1	TGTGCCAGCAGCTTTTTTTTGGGGGCTGACACTGAAGCTTTCTTT	CASSFFLGADTEAFF
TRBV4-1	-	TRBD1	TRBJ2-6	TGCGCCAGCAGCCATCCTTTCAGGGACAGGGGCTCTGGGGCCAACGTCCTGACTTTC	CASSHPFRDRGSGANVLTF
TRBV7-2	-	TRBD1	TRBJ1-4	TGTGCCAGCAGCCCAGGGACAGTCGAGTGGGGTGAAAAACTGTTTTTT	CASSPGTVEWGEKLFF
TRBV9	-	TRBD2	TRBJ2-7	TGTGCCAGCAGCACCTTAGCGGGGGGCCCCTACGAGCAGTACTTC	CASSTLAGGPYEQYF
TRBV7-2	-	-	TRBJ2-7	TGTGCCAGCAGCCCCCGACCTTCCCTCGACGACGAGCAGTACTTC	CASSPRPSLDDEQYF
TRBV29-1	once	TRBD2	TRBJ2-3	TGCAGCGTTGAAAAGATAAGTCTAGCGGGGGGACTAAGCACAGATACGCAGTATTTT	CSVEKISLAGGLSTDTQYF
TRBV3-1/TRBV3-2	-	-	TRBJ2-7	TGTGCCAGCAGCCAAGAAATCCGGGTCGTCGACGAGCAGTACTTC	CASSQEIRVVDEQYF
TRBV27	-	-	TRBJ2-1	TGTGCCAGCGGCGCATGGCAAAATGAGCAGTTCTTC	CASGAWQNEQFF
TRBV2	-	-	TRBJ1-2	TGTGCCAGCAGTGAATCCGGGGATGGCTACACCTTC	CASSESGDGYTF
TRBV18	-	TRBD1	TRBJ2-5	TGTGCCAGCTCACCCGGGACAGCTGAAGAGACCCAGTACTTC	CASSPGTAEETQYF
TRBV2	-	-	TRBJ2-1	TGTGCCAGCAGTGAAGGACGGGCGGAAGGGAATGAGCAGTTCTTC	CASSEGRAEGNEQFF
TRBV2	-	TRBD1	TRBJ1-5	TGTGCCAGCAGTCCCGTCTCCAGGGGGATCTATAGCAATCAGCCCCAGCATTTT	CASSPVSRGIYSNQPQHF
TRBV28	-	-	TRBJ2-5	TGTGCCAGCAGGAGAGGGGATTTGGGACAAGAGACCCAGTACTTC	CASRRGDLGQETQYF
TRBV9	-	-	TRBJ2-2	TGTGCCAGCAGCGTAGAGGCTGGGGCGAACACCGGGGAGCTGTTTTTT	CASSVEAGANTGELFF
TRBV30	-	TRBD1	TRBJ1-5	TGTGCCTGGAGTCCCACAGGGGAACAGCCCCAGCATTTT	CAWSPTGEQPQHF
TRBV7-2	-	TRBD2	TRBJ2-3	TGTGCCAGCAGCTTAGGGCGGGGGGATACGCAGTATTTT	CASSLGRGDTQYF
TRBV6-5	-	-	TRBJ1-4	TGTGCCAGCATGGGGGACTTCGGACCGAGGCAAAAACTGTTTTTT	CASMGDFGPRQKLFF
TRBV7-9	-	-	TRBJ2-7	TGTGCCAGCAGCTTAAGCCCGACTGAGCAGTACTTC	CASSLSPTEQYF
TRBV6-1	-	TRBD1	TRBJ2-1	TGTGCCAGCAGTGAACGAGGGACAGGGGCTGTAAGCTCCTACAATGAGCAGTTCTTC	CASSERGTGAVSSYNEQFF
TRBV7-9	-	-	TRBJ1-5	TGTGCCAGCAGCTTAACGGAAGATCAGCCCCAGCATTTT	CASSLTEDQPQHF
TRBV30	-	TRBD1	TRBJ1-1	TGTGCCTGGCGAGGGGGCGGACCCCGAGGGGGTTTCCCTGAAGCTTTCTTT	CAWRGGGPRGGFPEAFF
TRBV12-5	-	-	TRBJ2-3	TGTGCTAGATTAGATACGCAGTATTTT	CARLDTQYF
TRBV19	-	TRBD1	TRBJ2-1	TGTGCCAGTAGTATTGGGACAGGGGGATACGATGAGCAGTTCTTC	CASSIGTGGYDEQFF
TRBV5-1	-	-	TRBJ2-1	TGCGCCAGCAGCTTGGCCGAAGGGTTCTACAATGAGCAGTTCTTC	CASSLAEGFYNEQFF
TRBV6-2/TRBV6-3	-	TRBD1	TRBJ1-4	TGTGCCAGCAGTTACGGCGGGACAGTTTTTAATGAAAAACTGTTTTTT	CASSYGGTVFNEKLFF
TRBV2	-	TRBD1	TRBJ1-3	TGTGCCAGCTCCGGCCAGGGGGCTACGGGAAACACCATATATTTT	CASSGQGATGNTIYF
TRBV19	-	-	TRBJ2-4	TGTGCCAGTAGTACTCGGGACAGACGGAGGGGGAAAAACATTCAGTACTTC	CASSTRDRRRGKNIQYF
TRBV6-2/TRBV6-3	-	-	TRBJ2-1	TGTGCCAGCAGTTACTCCCTTATAGTCCCGGTCAACAATGAGCAGTTCTTC	CASSYSLIVPVNNEQFF